The T cell receptor (beta chain) described here comes from a study of T cells after yellow fever vaccination. Study-wide results and caveats: FACS-sorted repertoires could contain abundant clonotypes contaminating from the bulk population. There was a small share of clonotypes that showed up in both the CD4 and CD8 compartments.

This CDR3 is built from 13 residues. Germline V gene data show CDR1 as MNHEY and CDR2 as SMNVEV (reference sequence). Between the trimmed V and J ends, which lost 4 bases and 8 bases, there was a span of 14 bases. This clonotype was counted between two and nine times. Its antigen is not identified. TCRdb reprocessed the 5' RACE reads with MiXCR, giving one entry per CDR3 protein. The data contain about 580,000 distinct CDR3 sequences, roughly 17% of them singletons. The clonotype originates from a young man who received the YFV17D yellow fever vaccine. The genes are TRBV27 and TRBJ1-2; weak D call: TRBD1 (5 bases). Sequencing was performed on PBMCs, taken 5 to 6 days after the first yellow fever vaccination. CDR3 region: CASSWKPGLGYTF. The CDR3 DNA reads TGTGCCAGCAGTTGGAAGCCAGGGTTGGGCTACACCTTC.